This TCR beta chain appears in the sequencing data of a study of T-cell reconstitution after alpha-beta-depleted transplantation in children. This CDR3 comprises 15 residues. Germline CDR1 is SGHTA and CDR2 is FQGTGA. V lost 5 bases, J lost 6 bases, and 8 bases stayed unmatched. A few counts support this clonotype. Preparing the TCRbeta library involved the use of unique molecular identifiers. TCRdb fed the PCR reads into MiXCR, producing one record per CDR3 protein. The table has a few hundred thousand distinct CDR3 sequences, about 14% seen once; the top ten hold approximately 4.2%. This sequence originates from a human donor who donated a stem cell graft to a child with Fanconi anemia. The sample was PBMCs, taken from the stem cell graft. The chain links TRBV7-3 to TRBJ2-2; 8 nucleotides line up with TRBD1. Written as DNA, the CDR3 is TGTGCCAGCAGCCCAACAGGGGGTAGCGCCGGGGAGCTGTTTTTT. It translates to CASSPTGGSAGELFF.